The T cell receptor beta chain described here comes from a study of shared clonotypes between healthy human individuals. Measured with immunoSEQ multiplex PCR; TCRdb has only the in-frame clones, and not every one. This sample has around 1.4 million clones, with approximately 98.5% found just once. Trimming took off 4 bases at V and 9 bases at J, with 16 bases between the two ends. The length of the CDR3 is 14 residues. Germline values: CDR1 PRHDT, CDR2 FYEKMQ (reference sequence). The specimen was naive CD4+ T cells sorted from blood. The subset: CD45RA+ positively selected. The sequence derives from a man aged 25 to 40 in good health. The V and J genes are TRBV13 and TRBJ2-4; D is possibly TRBD1 or TRBD2 (5 bases each). DNA for the CDR3: TGTGCCAGCAGCTCAAAATCCGGGACGGTCATTCAGTACTTC. It specifies CASSSKSGTVIQYF.